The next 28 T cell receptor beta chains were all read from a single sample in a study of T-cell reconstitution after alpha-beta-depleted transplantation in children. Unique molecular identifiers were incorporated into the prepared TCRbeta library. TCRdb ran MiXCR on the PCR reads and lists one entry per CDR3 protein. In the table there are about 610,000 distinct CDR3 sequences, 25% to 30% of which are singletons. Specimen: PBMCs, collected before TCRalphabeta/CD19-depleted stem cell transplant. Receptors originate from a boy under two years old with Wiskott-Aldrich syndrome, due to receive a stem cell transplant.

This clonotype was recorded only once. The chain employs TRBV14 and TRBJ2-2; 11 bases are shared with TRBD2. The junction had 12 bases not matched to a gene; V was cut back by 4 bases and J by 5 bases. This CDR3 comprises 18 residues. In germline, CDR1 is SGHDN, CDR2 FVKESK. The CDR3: CASSPMQLAGDPTGELFF. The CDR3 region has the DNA TGTGCCAGCAGCCCGATGCAACTAGCGGGAGACCCAACCGGGGAGCTGTTTTTT.

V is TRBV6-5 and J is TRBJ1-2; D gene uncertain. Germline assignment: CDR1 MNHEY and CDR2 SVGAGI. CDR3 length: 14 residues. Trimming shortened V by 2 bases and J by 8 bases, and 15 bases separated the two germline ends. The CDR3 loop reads CASSYNPVTRGYTF. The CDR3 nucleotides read TGTGCCAGCAGTTACAATCCGGTCACGCGAGGCTACACCTTC.

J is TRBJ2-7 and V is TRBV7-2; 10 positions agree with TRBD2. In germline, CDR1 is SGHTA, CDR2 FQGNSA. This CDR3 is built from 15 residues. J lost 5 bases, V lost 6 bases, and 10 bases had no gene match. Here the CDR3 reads CASSQGLAGVDEQYF. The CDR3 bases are TGTGCCAGCAGTCAAGGGCTAGCGGGAGTCGACGAGCAGTACTTC.

CDR3 DNA: TGTGCCAGCAGTTCCCTTGTATACGAGCAGTACTTC. Translating gives CASSSLVYEQYF. The chain couples TRBV12-3 or TRBV12-4 to TRBJ2-7; D ambiguous. Trimming took off 4 bases at V and 4 bases at J, with 8 bases between the two ends. The CDR3 extends over 12 amino acids.

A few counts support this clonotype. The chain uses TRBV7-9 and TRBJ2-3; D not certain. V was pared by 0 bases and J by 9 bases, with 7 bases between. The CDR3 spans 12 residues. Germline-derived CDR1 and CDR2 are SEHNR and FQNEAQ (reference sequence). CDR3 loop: CASSLARTTQYF. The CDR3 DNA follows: TGTGCCAGCAGCTTAGCACGCACAACGCAGTATTTT.

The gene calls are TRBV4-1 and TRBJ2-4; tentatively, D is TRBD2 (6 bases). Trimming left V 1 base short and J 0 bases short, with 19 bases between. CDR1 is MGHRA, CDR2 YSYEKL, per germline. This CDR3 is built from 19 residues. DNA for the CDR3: TGCGCCAGCAGCCAAGTCCGCCAGGGAGGAGGGTTAGCCAAAAACATTCAGTACTTC. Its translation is CASSQVRQGGGLAKNIQYF.

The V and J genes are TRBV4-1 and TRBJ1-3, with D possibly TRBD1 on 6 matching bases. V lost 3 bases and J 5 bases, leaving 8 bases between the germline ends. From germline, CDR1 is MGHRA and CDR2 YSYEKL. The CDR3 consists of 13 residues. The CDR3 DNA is TGCGCCAGCAGCCAGGACAGTAGAAACACCATATATTTT. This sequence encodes CASSQDSRNTIYF.

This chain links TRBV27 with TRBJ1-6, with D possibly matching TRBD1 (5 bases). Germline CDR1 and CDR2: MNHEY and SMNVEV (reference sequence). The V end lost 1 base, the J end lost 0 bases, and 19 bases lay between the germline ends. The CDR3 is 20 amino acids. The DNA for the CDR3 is TGTGCCAGCAGTTTATGGCCCCCGCTGGGGGGAAGCTCCTATAATTCACCCCTCCACTTT. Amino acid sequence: CASSLWPPLGGSSYNSPLHF.

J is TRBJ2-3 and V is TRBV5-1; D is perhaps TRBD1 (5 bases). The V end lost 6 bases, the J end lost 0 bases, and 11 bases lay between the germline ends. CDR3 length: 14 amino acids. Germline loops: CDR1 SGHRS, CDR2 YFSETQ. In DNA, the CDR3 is TGCGCCAGCACCGACAGCCCTAGCACAGATACGCAGTATTTT. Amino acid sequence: CASTDSPSTDTQYF.

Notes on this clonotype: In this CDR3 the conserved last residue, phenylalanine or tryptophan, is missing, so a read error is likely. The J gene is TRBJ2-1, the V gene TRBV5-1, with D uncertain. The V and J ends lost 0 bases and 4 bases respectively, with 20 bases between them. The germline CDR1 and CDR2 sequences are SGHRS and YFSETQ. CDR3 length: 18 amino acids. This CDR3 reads CASSLGSWSSSGYNEQFS. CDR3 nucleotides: TGCGCCAGCAGCTTGGGGTCATGGTCTTCCTCGGGTTACAATGAGCAGTTCTCC.

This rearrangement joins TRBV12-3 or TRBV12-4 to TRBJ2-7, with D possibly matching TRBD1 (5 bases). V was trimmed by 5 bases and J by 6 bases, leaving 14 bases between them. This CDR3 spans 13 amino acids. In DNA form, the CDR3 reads TGTGCCAGCAGTATTTTAGACAGAGGCGAGCAGTACTTC. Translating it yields CASSILDRGEQYF.

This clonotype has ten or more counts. Written as DNA, the CDR3 is TGTGCCAGCAGCACCGGACTAGCGGGCTACAATGAGCAGTTCTTC. Protein product: CASSTGLAGYNEQFF. V gene TRBV5-4 combines with J gene TRBJ2-1, with 11 bases aligning to TRBD2. The CDR3 runs to 15 residues. Looked up from germline, CDR1 is SGHNT and CDR2 is YYREEE (reference sequence). V lost 4 bases, J lost 3 bases, and 3 bases stayed unmatched.

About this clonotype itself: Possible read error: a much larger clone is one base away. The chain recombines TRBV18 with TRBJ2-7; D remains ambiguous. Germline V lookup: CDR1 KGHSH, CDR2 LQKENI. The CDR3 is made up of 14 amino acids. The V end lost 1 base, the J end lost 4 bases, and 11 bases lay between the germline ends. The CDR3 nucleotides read TGTGCCAGCTCACCACTCCGGACGGCTTACGAGCAGTACTTC. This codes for CASSPLRTAYEQYF.

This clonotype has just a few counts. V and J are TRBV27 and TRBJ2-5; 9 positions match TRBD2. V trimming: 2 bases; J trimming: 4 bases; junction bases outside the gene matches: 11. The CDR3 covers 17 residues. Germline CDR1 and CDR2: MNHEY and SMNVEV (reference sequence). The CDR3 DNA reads TGTGCCAGCAGTTTAAGAGCGGGAGGAGGTTTGGGAGAGACCCAGTACTTC. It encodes CASSLRAGGGLGETQYF.

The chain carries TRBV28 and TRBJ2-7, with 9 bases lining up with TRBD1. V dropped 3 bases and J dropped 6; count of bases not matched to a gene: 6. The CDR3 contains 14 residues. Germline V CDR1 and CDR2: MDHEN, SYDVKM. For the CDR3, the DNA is TGTGCCAGCAGTTTTGGGGACAGGGTAACCGAGCAGTACTTC. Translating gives CASSFGDRVTEQYF.

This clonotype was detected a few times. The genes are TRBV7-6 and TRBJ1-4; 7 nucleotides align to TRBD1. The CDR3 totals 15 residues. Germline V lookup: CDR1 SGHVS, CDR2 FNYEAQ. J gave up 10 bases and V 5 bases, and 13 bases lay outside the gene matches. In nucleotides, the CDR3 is TGTGCCAGCAGCCCCCGGGACAGCTCCACGGGAAAACTGTTTTTT. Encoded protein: CASSPRDSSTGKLFF.

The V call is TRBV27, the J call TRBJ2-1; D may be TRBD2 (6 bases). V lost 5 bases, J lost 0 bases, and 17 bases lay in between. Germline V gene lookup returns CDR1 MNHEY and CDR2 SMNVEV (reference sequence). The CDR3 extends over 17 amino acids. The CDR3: CASSPRGSGYSYNEQFF. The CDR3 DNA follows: TGTGCCAGCAGTCCCCGAGGAAGCGGGTACTCCTACAATGAGCAGTTCTTC.

CDR3 residues: CSARDGGRVAFF. The CDR3 bases are TGCAGTGCTAGAGATGGGGGCAGGGTAGCTTTCTTT. The chain joins TRBV20-1 to TRBJ1-1; a weak D match, TRBD1 (6 bases). V lost 0 bases and J 10 bases, leaving 12 bases between the germline ends. In germline, CDR1 is DFQATT, CDR2 SNEGSKA (reference sequence). CDR3 size: 12 residues.

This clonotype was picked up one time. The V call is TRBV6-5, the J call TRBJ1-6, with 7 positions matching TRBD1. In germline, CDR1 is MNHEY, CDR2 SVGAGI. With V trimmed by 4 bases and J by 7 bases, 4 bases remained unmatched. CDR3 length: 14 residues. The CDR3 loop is CASSSRTGNSPLHF. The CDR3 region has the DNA TGTGCCAGCAGTTCCCGGACAGGCAATTCACCCCTCCACTTT.

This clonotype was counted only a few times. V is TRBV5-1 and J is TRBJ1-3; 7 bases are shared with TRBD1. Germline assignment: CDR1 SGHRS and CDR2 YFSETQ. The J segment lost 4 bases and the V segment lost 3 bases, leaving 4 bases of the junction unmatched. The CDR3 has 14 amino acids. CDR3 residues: CASSYGQVGNTIYF. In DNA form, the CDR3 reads TGCGCCAGCAGCTACGGACAGGTCGGAAACACCATATATTTT.

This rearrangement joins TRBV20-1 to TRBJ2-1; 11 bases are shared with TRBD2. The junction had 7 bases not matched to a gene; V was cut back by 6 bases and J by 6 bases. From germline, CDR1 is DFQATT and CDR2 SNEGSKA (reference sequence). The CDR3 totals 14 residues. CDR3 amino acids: CSAPLAGGLNEQFF. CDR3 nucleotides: TGCAGTGCCCCGCTAGCGGGAGGACTCAATGAGCAGTTCTTC.

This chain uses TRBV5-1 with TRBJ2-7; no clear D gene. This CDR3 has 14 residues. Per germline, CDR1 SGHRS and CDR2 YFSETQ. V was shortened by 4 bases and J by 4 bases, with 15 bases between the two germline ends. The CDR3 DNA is TGCGCCAGCAGCCCCGGTTCAAAGGCGTACGAGCAGTACTTC. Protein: CASSPGSKAYEQYF.

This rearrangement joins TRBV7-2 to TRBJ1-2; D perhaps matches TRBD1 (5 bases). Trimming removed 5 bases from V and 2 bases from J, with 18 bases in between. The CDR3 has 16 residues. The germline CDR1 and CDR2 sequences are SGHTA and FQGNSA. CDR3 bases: TGTGCCAGCAGCCCCGGGAGGGGAGGACCAAACTATGGCTACACCTTC. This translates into CASSPGRGGPNYGYTF. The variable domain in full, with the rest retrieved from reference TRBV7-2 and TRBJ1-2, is GAGVSQSPSNKVTEKGKDVELRCDPISGHTALYWYRQSLGQGLEFLIYFQGNSAPDKSGLPSDRFSAERTGGSVSTLTIQRTQQEDSAVYLCASSPGRGGPNYGYTFGSGTRLTVV.

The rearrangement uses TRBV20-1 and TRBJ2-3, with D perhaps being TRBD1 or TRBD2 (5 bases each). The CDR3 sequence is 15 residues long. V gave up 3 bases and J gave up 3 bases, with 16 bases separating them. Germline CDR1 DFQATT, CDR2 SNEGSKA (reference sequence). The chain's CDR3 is CSARRGRVPTDTQYF. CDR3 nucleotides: TGCAGTGCTAGGAGGGGCAGAGTCCCAACAGATACGCAGTATTTT.

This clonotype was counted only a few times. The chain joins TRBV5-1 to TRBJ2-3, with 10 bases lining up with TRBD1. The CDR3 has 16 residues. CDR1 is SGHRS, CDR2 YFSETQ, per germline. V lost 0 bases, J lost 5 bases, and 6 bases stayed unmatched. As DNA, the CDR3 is TGCGCCAGCAGCTTGGTGGGGACAGGGGAGATAGATACGCAGTATTTT. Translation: CASSLVGTGEIDTQYF.

CDR3 bases: TGCGCCAGCAGCCTGGGGACAGGGAGGTACACTGAAGCTTTCTTT. Translating gives CASSLGTGRYTEAFF. The chain carries TRBV5-1 and TRBJ1-1; 9 nucleotides align to TRBD1. The germline CDR1 and CDR2 sequences are SGHRS and YFSETQ. The CDR3 extends over 15 amino acids. Losses at the gene ends were 4 bases for V and 3 bases for J; bases not matched to a gene: 7.

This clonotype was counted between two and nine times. CDR3 sequence reads: CASSPRLDQPQHF. The DNA for the CDR3 is TGTGCCAGCAGCCCCCGTTTGGATCAGCCCCAGCATTTT. The chain carries TRBV7-8 and TRBJ1-5; D remains unclear. CDR3 length: 13 residues. Looked up from germline, CDR1 is SGHVS and CDR2 is FQNEAQ. The germline V and J ends were trimmed by 5 bases and 5 bases, with 10 bases remaining between them.

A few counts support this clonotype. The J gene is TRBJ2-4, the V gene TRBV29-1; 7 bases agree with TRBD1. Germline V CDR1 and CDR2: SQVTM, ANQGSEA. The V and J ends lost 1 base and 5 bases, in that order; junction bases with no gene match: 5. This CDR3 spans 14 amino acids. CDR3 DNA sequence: TGCAGCGTTGAAGGGGGACAGAGAGAAAACATTCAGTACTTC. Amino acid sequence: CSVEGGQRENIQYF.